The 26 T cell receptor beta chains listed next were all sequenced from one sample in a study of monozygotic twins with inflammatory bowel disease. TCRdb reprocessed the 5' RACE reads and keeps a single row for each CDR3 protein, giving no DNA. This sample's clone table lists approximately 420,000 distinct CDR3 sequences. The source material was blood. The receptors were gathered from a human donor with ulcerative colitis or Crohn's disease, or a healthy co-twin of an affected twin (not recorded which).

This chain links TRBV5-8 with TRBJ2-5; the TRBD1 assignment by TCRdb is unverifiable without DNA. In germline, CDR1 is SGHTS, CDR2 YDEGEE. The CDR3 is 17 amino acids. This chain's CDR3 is CASSLPLGLGGEETQYF. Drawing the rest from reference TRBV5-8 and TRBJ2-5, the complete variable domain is EAGVTQSPTHLIKTRGQQATLRCSPISGHTSVYWYQQALGLGLQFLLWYDEGEERNRGNFPPRFSGRQFPNYSSELNVNALELEDSALYLCASSLPLGLGGEETQYFGPGTRLLVL.

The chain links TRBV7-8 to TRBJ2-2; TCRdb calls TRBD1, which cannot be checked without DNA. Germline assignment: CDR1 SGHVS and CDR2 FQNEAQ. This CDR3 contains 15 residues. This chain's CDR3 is CASSLLGIGTGELFF. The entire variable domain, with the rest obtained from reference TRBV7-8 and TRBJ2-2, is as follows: GAGVSQSPRYKVAKRGQDVALRCDPISGHVSLFWYQQALGQGPEFLTYFQNEAQLDKSGLPSDRFFAERPEGSVSTLKIQRTQQEDSAVYLCASSLLGIGTGELFFGEGSRLTVL.

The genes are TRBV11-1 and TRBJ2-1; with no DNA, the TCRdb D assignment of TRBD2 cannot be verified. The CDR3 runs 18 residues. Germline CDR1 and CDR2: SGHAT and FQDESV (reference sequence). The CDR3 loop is CASSLDPGLAGKANEQFF.

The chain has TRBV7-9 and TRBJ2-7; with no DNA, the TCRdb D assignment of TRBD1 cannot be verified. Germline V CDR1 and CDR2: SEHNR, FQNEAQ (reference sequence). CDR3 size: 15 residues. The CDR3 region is CASSAAGTGPYEQYF.

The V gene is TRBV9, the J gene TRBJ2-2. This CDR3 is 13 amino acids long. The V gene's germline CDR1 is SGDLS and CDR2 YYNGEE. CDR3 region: CASSVEWKGELFF.

The CDR3 spells CASSLTSGGMNTEAFF. This chain uses TRBV7-3 with TRBJ1-1. This CDR3 has 16 amino acids. CDR1 is SGHTA and CDR2 is FQGTGA in the germline V gene.

The CDR3 spells CASSPAGGTYEQYF. The V gene is TRBV28, the J gene TRBJ2-7; no DNA is available, so the TRBD2 call from TCRdb remains unchecked. The CDR3 loop spans 14 amino acids. The germline gives CDR1 MDHEN, CDR2 SYDVKM.

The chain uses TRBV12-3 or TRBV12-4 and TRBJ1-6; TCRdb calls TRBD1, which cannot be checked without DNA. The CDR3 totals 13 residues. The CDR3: CASGFGGNSPLHF.

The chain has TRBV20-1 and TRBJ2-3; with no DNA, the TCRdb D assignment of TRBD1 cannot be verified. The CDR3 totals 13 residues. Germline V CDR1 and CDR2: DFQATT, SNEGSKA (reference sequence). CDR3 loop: CSAMGQGADTQYF.

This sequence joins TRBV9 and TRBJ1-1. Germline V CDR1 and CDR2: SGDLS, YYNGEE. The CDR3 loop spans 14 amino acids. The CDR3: CASSVRVAGTEAFF.

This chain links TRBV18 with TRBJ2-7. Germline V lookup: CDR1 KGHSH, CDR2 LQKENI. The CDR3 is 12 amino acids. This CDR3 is CASSPGKDEQYF.

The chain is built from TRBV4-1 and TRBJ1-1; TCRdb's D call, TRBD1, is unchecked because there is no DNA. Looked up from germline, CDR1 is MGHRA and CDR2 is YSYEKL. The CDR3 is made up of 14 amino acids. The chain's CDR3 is CASSQEGVVTEAFF.

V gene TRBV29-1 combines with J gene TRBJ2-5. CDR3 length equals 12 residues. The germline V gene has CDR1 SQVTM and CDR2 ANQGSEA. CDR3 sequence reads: CSVGSRRETQYF.

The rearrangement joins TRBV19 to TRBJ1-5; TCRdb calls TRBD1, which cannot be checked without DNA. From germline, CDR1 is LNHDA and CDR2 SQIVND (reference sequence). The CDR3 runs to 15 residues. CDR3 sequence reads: CASSPSQGYNQPQHF.

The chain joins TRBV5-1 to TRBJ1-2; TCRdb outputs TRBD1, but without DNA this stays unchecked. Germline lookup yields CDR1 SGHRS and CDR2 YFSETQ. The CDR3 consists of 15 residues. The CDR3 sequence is CASSLGQGANYGYTF.

CDR3 sequence: CASSLDSGEKLFF. The chain carries TRBV5-5 and TRBJ1-4. The germline V gene has CDR1 SGHKS and CDR2 YYEKEE (reference sequence). The CDR3 contains 13 residues.

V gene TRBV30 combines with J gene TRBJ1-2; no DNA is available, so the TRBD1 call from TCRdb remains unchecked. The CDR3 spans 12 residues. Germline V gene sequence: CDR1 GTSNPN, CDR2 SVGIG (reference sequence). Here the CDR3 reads CALGQGADGYTF.

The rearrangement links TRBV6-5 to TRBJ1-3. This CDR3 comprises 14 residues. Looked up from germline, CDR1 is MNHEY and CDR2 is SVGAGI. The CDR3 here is CASSYSRPGNTIYF.

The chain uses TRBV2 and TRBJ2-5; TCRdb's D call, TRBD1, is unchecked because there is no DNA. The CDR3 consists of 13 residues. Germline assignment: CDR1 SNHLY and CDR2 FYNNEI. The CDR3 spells CASSRGLGETQYF.

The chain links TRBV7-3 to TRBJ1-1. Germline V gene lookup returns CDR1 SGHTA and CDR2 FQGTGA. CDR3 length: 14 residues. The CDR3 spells CASSSTGFDTEAFF.

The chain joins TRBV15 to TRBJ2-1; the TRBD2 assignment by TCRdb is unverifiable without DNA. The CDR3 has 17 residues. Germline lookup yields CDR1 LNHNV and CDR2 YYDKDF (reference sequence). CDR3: CATSRDLLAGGSNEQFF.

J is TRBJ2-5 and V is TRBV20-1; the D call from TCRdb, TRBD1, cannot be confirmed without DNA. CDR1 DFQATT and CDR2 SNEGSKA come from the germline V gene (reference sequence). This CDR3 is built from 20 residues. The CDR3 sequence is CSAGNRDRGFHRPLQETQYF.

CDR3 sequence: CASSPGLVGQETQYF. The V call is TRBV7-7, the J call TRBJ2-5; TCRdb's D call of TRBD2 is untestable without DNA. The CDR3 covers 15 residues. The germline V gene has CDR1 SSHAT and CDR2 FNYEAQ (reference sequence).

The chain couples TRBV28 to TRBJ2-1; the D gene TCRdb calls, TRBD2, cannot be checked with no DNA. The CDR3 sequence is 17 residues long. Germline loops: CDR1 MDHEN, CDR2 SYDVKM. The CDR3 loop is CASRGGSGLSSYNEQFF.

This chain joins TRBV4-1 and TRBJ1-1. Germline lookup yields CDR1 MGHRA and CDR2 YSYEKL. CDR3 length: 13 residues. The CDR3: CASSQEVQAAAFF.

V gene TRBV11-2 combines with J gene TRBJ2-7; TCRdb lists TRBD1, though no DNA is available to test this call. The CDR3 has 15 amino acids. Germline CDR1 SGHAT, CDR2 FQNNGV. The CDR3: CASSPGTGTGYEQYF.